The source of this T cell receptor (beta chain) is a study of cytomegalovirus exposure and HLA in healthy donors. Background on the study: A previous analysis identified approximately 120 million unique TCR beta sequences derived from roughly 190 million T cells. Findings of the study overall: Later analysis suggested most CMV-associated TCR beta chains were HLA-restricted.

V lost 0 bases and J 1 base, leaving 15 bases between the germline ends. Germline CDR1 LNHNV, CDR2 YYDKDF (reference sequence). CDR3 length equals 17 residues. PCR employed 60 Vbeta and 13 Jbeta primers. Clones were read by immunoSEQ multiplex PCR, and TCRdb kept only the in-frame ones, dropping some. The repertoire holds roughly 160,000 clones, around four fifths seen once, with 1.3% in the top ten. In regard to this clone: The target antigen is unknown.

Sequencing input: PBMCs. This sequence joins TRBV15 and TRBJ1-1; no firm D call. The receptor's source is a man aged 25-45 years in good health and CMV-seronegative. Here the CDR3 DNA reads TGTGCCACCAGCAGAGATGATGAGTGGTTGAGGAACACTGAAGCTTTCTTT. It encodes CATSRDDEWLRNTEAFF.